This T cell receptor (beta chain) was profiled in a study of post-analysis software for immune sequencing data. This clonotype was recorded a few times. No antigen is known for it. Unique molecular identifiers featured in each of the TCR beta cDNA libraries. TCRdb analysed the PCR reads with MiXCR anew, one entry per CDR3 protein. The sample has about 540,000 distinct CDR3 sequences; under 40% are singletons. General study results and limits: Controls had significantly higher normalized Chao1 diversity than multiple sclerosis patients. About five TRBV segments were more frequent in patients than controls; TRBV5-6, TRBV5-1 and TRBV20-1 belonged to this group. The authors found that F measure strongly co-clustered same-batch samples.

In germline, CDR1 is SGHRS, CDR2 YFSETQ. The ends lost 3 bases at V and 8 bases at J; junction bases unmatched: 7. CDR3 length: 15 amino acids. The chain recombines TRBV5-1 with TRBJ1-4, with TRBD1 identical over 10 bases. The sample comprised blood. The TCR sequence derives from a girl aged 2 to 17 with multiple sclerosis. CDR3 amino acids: CASSWGQGRGEKLFF. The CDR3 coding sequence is TGCGCCAGCAGCTGGGGACAGGGGAGAGGAGAAAAACTGTTTTTT.